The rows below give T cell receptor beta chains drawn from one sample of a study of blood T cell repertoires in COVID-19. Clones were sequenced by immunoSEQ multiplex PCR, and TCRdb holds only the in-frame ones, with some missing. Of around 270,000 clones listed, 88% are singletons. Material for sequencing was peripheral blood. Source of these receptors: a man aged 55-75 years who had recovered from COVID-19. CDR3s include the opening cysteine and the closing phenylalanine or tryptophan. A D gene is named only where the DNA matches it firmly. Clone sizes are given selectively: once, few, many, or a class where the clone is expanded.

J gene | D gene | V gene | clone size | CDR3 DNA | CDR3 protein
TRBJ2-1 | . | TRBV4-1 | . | TGCGCCAGCAGCCAAGCATCATACAATGAGCAGTTCTTC | CASSQASYNEQFF
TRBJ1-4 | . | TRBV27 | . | TGTGCCAGCAGTTCCGCCGGGGCTAATGAAAAACTGTTTTTT | CASSSAGANEKLFF
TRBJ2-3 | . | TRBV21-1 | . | TGTGCCAGCAGCAAAGAGGATCGCAGGGCACAGGGTACAGATACGCAGTATTTT | CASSKEDRRAQGTDTQYF
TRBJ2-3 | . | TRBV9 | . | TGTGCCAGCAGCGATGGCGGGTCCACAGATACGCAGTATTTT | CASSDGGSTDTQYF
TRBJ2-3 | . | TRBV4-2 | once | TGTGCCAGCAGCCAAGTGGGGACTCCAGATACGCAGTATTTT | CASSQVGTPDTQYF
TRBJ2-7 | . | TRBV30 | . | TGTGCCTGGACCTCGAGAGGTTTCTACGAGCAGTACTTC | CAWTSRGFYEQYF
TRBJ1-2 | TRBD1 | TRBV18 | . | TGTGCCAGCTCACCCGGGACAGGCGGCTACACCTTC | CASSPGTGGYTF
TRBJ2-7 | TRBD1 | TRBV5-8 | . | TGTGCCAGCAGCTTGGAACGGGACAGAGAAACCTACGAGCAGTACTTC | CASSLERDRETYEQYF
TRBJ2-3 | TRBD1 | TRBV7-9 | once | TGTGCCAGCAGCTCTGGGGACAGGGTAGTAGATACGCAGTATTTT | CASSSGDRVVDTQYF
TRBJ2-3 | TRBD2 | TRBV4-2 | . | TGTGCCAGCAGTCTAGCGGGGGGGCGGGCAGATACGCAGTATTTT | CASSLAGGRADTQYF
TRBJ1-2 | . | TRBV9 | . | TGTGCCAGCAGCGTAGCCGGCGCAGGGAACGGCCCGTATGGCTACACCTTC | CASSVAGAGNGPYGYTF
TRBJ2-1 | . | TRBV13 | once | TGTGCCAGCAGCTTAGGCCAGGGGACCTACAATGAGCAGTTCTTC | CASSLGQGTYNEQFF
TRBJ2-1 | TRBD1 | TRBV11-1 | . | TGTGCCAGCAGCCCCCGGGACAGAAACAATGAGCAGTTCTTC | CASSPRDRNNEQFF
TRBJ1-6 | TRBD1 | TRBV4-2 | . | TGTGCCAGCAGCCAAGATGGGCCGCAGGGGGCGAGGAATTCACCCCTCCACTTT | CASSQDGPQGARNSPLHF
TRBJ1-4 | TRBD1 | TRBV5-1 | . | TGCGCCAGCAGCTCGGGACAGGGGGACGAAAAACTGTTTTTT | CASSSGQGDEKLFF
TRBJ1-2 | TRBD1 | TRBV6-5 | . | TGTGCCAGCAGTTCCCCCGGACAGGGTCAGAACTATGGCTACACCTTC | CASSSPGQGQNYGYTF
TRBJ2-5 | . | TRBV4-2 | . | TGTGCCAGCAGCTCACGGACTTCGCAAGAGACCCAGTACTTC | CASSSRTSQETQYF
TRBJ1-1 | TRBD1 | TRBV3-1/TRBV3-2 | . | TGTGCCAGCAGCCAAGGACAGGGGGCGCGCACTGAAGCTTTCTTT | CASSQGQGARTEAFF
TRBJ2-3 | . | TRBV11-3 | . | TGTGCCAGCAGGGGGGCCACAGATACGCAGTATTTT | CASRGATDTQYF
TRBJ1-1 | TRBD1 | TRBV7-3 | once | TGTGCCAGCAGGGACAGGGGGTTGAACACTGAAGCTTTCTTT | CASRDRGLNTEAFF
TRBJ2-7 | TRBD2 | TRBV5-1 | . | TGCGCCAGCAGCCGCGGACTAGCGGCGGGGTACGAGCAGTACTTC | CASSRGLAAGYEQYF
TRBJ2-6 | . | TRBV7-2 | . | TGTGCCAGCAGCTTAATTGGCCCTGGGGCCAACGTCCTGACTTTC | CASSLIGPGANVLTF
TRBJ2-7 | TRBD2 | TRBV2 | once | TGTGCCAGCAGCAAAGGGTCCGGGACTAGACAATCCTACGAGCAGTACTTC | CASSKGSGTRQSYEQYF
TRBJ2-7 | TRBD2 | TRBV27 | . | TGTGCCAGCAGCTCCCCCGGGGGGTGGGGCAACGAGCAGTACTTC | CASSSPGGWGNEQYF
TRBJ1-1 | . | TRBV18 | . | TGTGCCAGCTCTAATAGCCAAAAAGAAGCTTTCTTT | CASSNSQKEAFF
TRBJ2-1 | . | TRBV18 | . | TGTGCCAGCTCATCCGACAGAAACAATGAGCAGTTCTTC | CASSSDRNNEQFF
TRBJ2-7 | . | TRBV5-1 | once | TGCGCCAGCAGCTCGGACAGAAGGAGCTCCTACGAGCAGTACTTC | CASSSDRRSSYEQYF
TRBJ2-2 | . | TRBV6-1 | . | TGTGCCAGCAGTGAGTGGGGGCTAGGGGCCGGGGAGCTGTTTTTT | CASSEWGLGAGELFF
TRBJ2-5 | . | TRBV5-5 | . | TGTGCCAGCAGCCCTGGAGGGTCCAGACAAGAGACCCAGTACTTC | CASSPGGSRQETQYF
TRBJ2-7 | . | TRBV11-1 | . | TGTGCCAGCACCCCGCGTCAGGGGCTCGAGCAGTACTTC | CASTPRQGLEQYF
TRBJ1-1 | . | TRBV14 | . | TGTGCCAGCAGCCAAGGCCCCGGCACTGAAGCTTTCTTT | CASSQGPGTEAFF
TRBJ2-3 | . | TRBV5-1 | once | TGCGCCAGCAGCCCGGTCCAGGGGTCAGATACGCAGTATTTT | CASSPVQGSDTQYF
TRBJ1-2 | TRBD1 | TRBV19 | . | TGTGCCAGTATACCCCAGGGGGCGCAGAACTATGGCTACACCTTC | CASIPQGAQNYGYTF
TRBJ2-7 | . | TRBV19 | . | TGTGCCAGTAGTATAGTCTGGGGGCTCTCCTACGAGCAGTACTTC | CASSIVWGLSYEQYF
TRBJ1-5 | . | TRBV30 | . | TGTGCCTGGTCAGGTGGGAATCAGCCCCAGCATTTT | CAWSGGNQPQHF